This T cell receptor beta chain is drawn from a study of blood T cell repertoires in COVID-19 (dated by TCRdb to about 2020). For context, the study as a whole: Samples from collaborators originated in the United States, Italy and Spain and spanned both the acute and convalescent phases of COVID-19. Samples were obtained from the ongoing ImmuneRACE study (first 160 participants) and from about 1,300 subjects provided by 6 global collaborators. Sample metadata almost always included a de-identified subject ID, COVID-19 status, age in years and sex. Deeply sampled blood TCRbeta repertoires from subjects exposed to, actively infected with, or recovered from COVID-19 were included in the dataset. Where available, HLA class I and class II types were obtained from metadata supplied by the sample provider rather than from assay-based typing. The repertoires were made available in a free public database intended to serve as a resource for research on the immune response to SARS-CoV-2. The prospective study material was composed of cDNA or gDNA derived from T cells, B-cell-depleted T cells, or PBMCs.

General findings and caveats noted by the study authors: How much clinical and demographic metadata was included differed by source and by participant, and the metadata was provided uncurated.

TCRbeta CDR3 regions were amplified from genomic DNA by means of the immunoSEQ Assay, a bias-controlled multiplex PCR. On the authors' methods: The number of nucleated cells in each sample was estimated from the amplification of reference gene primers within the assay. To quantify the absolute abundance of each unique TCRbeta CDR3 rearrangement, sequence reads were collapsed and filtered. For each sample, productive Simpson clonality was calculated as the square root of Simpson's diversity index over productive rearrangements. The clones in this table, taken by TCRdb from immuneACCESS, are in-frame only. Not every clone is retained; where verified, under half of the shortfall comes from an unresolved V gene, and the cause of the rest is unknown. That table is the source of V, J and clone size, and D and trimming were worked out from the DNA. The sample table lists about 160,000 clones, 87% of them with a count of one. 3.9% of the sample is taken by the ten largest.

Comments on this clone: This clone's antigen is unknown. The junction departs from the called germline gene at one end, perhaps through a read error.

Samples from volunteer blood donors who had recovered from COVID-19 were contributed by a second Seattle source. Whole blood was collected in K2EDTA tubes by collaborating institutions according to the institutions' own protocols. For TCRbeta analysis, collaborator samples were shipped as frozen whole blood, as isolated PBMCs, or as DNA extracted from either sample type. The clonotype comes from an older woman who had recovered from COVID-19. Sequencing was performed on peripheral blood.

The sequence in DNA is TGTGCCAGCAGTAGCTACTATGAGCAGTTCTTC. It translates as CASSSYYEQFF. The sequence is built from TRBV2 and TRBJ2-1, with no confident D gene call. The CDR3 holds 11 amino acids from the cysteine to the phenylalanine. Left in the record is the CDR3 DNA by itself, 33 bases read in frame from the first base. Per the germline V gene, SNHLY is the CDR1 and FYNNEI is the CDR2.